The clone carrying this T cell receptor beta chain has just one count. The data stem from a study of blood T cell repertoires in COVID-19. TCRdb's table, derived via immunoSEQ multiplex PCR, lists solely in-frame clones and lacks some. The repertoire has 190,000 or so clones, 85% of them found once; the top ten carry 18%. This CDR3 comprises 13 residues. The ends were cut back, 6 bases at V and 3 bases at J, with 11 bases in the middle. Germline values: CDR1 LNHDA, CDR2 SQIVND (reference sequence). The V gene is TRBV19, the J gene TRBJ2-5, with unresolved D. Sequenced sample: PBMCs or T cells enriched from blood (not recorded which). This clonotype originated in a middle-aged man who had recovered from COVID-19. CDR3 bases: TGTGCCAGTAGCCCCAGTCGGGAAGAGACCCAGTACTTC. Translating it yields CASSPSREETQYF.